The 6 T cell receptor beta chains presented below share a single source sample, sequenced in a study of CD8+CD57+ T cells in acquired aplastic anemia. The use of genomic DNA as template underpinned the TCR beta VDJ and CDR3 profiling. TCRdb processed the reads anew with MiXCR; each CDR3 protein has one entry. The table includes 150,000 or so distinct CDR3 sequences, just over 50% detected once. Whoever was chosen for sequencing had shown CD8+CD57+ cell expansion by flow cytometry. Sequences were obtained from sorted CD4+, CD8+, or CD8+CD57+ T cells (not recorded which) from PBMCs. These receptors were obtained from a human donor with aplastic anemia.

This clonotype was observed at least ten times. The J gene is TRBJ1-1, the V gene TRBV24-1; D might be TRBD1 (6 bases). V lost 6 bases and J lost 3, with 7 bases in between. Germline values: CDR1 KGHDR, CDR2 SFDVKD. There are 12 residues in the CDR3. CDR3 sequence reads: CATSPGDTEAFF. In DNA, the CDR3 is TGTGCCACCAGTCCAGGGGACACTGAAGCTTTCTTT.

This clonotype was observed at least ten times. J is TRBJ2-7 and V is TRBV7-9, with 7 bases fitting TRBD2. In germline, CDR1 is SEHNR, CDR2 FQNEAQ (reference sequence). The CDR3 contains 12 residues. The V and J ends lost 8 bases and 2 bases, in that order; junction bases with no gene match: 3. CDR3 sequence (DNA): TGTGCCAGCGGGGGGGATACCTACGAGCAGTACTTC. Encoded protein: CASGGDTYEQYF. The full variable domain, with the rest looked up from reference TRBV7-9 and TRBJ2-7, is DTGVSQNPRHKITKRGQNVTFRCDPISEHNRLYWYRQTLGQGPEFLTYFQNEAQLEKSRLLSDRFSAERPKGSFSTLEIQRTEQGDSAMYLCASGGDTYEQYFGPGTRLTVT.

This clonotype occurred many times. V and J are TRBV9 and TRBJ1-3; 8 positions agree with TRBD1. Unmatched junction bases numbered 4, after V lost 4 bases and J lost 1 base. Germline V gene data show CDR1 as SGDLS and CDR2 as YYNGEE. CDR3 length equals 15 residues. This CDR3 is CASSKRTGSGNTIYF. The DNA for the CDR3 is TGTGCCAGCAGCAAACGGACAGGGTCTGGAAACACCATATATTTT.

The V gene is TRBV7-3, the J gene TRBJ2-7; possibly TRBD1 for D (6 bases). Germline-derived CDR1 and CDR2 are SGHTA and FQGTGA. The CDR3 consists of 15 residues. V lost 5 bases to trimming and J lost 1 base, with 15 bases between them. The CDR3 sequence: CASSPRDIISYEQYF. The CDR3 bases are TGTGCCAGCAGCCCCCGGGACATCATATCCTACGAGCAGTACTTC.

This chain uses TRBV30 with TRBJ2-2; 8 bases line up with TRBD1. The germline V gene has CDR1 GTSNPN and CDR2 SVGIG (reference sequence). The CDR3 totals 12 residues. J lost 8 bases, V lost 7 bases, and 6 bases had no gene match. CDR3 amino acids: CAFGQGIGELFF. The CDR3 DNA reads TGTGCCTTTGGACAGGGCATAGGGGAGCTGTTTTTT.

This rearrangement joins TRBV5-5 to TRBJ2-3; the D is unclear. The CDR3 totals 14 residues. The V gene's germline CDR1 is SGHKS and CDR2 YYEKEE (reference sequence). Deletions cut 0 bases from V and 0 bases from J, with 5 bases between. In DNA form, the CDR3 reads TGTGCCAGCAGCTTGGGACTGAGCACAGATACGCAGTATTTT. Translated: CASSLGLSTDTQYF.